The subject of this entry is one T cell receptor (beta chain). The target of this receptor is not known. It has no much larger one-base neighbor in the sample; base qualities were not kept. The immunoSEQ Assay, a bias-controlled multiplex PCR, was used to amplify TCRbeta CDR3 regions from genomic DNA. Per the original workflow: Nucleated cell counts per sample were estimated from amplification of reference gene primers within the assay. To quantify the absolute abundance of each unique TCRbeta CDR3 rearrangement, sequence reads were collapsed and filtered. Productive Simpson clonality was computed per sample as the square root of Simpson's diversity index over productive rearrangements. Here the immuneACCESS table is served through TCRdb, limited to in-frame sequences with V and J called. Missing clones are a known gap in these copies; in checked studies unresolved V genes cover under half, and the rest lacks a known reason. V, J and clone size derive from that table, while D and trimming were established from the DNA sequence. The sample has about 260,000 clones on record, approximately 85% of them singletons. The ten largest clones take up more than 0.55% of the sample.

Relative to germline, V is 8 bases shorter and J is 4 bases shorter, with 11 bases between their ends. The germline V gene (reference sequence) provides CDR1 DFQATT and CDR2 SNEGSKA. The CDR3 goes from the cysteine to the phenylalanine over 11 residues. Just the 33-base CDR3 DNA is kept, in frame starting at base 1. Collaborating institutions collected whole blood in K2EDTA tubes following their own protocols. For TCRbeta analysis, collaborators shipped samples in one of three forms: frozen whole blood, isolated PBMCs, or DNA extracted from either of those sample types. This entry comes from a study of blood T cell repertoires in COVID-19 (TCRdb year 2020). Describing the broader study: Collaborator samples came from the United States, Italy and Spain and covered acute and convalescent phases of COVID-19. Where HLA class I and class II types were available, the types were taken from metadata supplied by the sample provider, not from assay-based typing. The material from the prospective study consisted of cDNA or gDNA derived from T cells, B-cell-depleted T cells, or PBMCs. A de-identified subject ID, COVID-19 status, age in years and sex were almost always included in the sample metadata. Deeply sampled blood TCRbeta repertoires from subjects exposed to, actively infected with, or recovered from COVID-19 were included in the dataset. Samples came from the ongoing ImmuneRACE study (first 160 participants) plus 1,254 subjects from 6 global collaborators. The repertoires were made available in a free public database intended to serve as a resource for research on the immune response to SARS-CoV-2. The research as a whole found: How much clinical and demographic metadata was included differed by source and by participant, and the metadata was provided uncurated.

The origin of this receptor is a human donor in a cohort sampled during active COVID-19. Sequencing was done on a sample of peripheral blood. Rearrangement joined TRBV20-1 to TRBJ1-2; confidence is insufficient to name the D gene. The bases are TGCAGTTTCCGGGTAATCTATGGCTACACCTTC. It is translated as CSFRVIYGYTF.